These T cell receptor beta chains were read from a single sample in a study of T cells in Graves' hyperthyroidism and ophthalmopathy. TCRdb redid the calling of the multiplex PCR reads with MiXCR, one entry per CDR3 protein. Among a few hundred thousand distinct CDR3 sequences, more than 13% were seen once, and the ten largest hold approximately 30%. Sequencing used blood. All receptors derive from a woman aged 25-40 years with Graves' hyperthyroidism. Both conserved end residues are part of each CDR3. A D gene is named only where the DNA matches it firmly. A row's size may be missing; if present it is once, few, many or a size class.

CASSEISGSSLYF	TGTGCCAGCAGTGAGATTTCGGGAAGTAGTTTGTATTTT	few	13	TRBV2	TRBJ2-3	-
CASSVSRNQETQYF	TGCGCCAGCAGTGTGTCACGTAACCAAGAGACCCAGTACTTC	few	14	TRBV10-2	TRBJ2-5	-
CASSQGLTSGSTDTQYF	TGTGCCAGCAGCCAAGGTCTGACTAGCGGGAGCACAGATACGCAGTATTTT	few	17	TRBV3-1	TRBJ2-3	TRBD2
CATSDFRDRDTQYF	TGTGCCACCAGTGATTTTAGGGACCGAGATACGCAGTATTTT	-	14	TRBV24-1	TRBJ2-3	-
CASSYSSNYGYTF	TGTGCCAGCAGTTACTCCTCAAACTATGGCTACACCTTC	-	13	TRBV6-5	TRBJ1-2	-
CASTEATTHHNEQFF	TGTGCCAGCACCGAGGCAACTACACATCACAATGAGCAGTTCTTC	-	15	TRBV7-9	TRBJ2-1	-
CASSLVGGSANNEQFF	TGTGCCAGCAGCTTAGTTGGTGGTAGCGCAAACAATGAGCAGTTCTTC	few	16	TRBV7-9	TRBJ2-1	-
CASSPNGGNQPQHF	TGTGCCAGCTCTCCAAATGGTGGCAATCAGCCCCAGCATTTT	many	14	TRBV18	TRBJ1-5	-
CSVLQGEVVNEQFF	TGCAGTGTCTTACAGGGGGAGGTTGTCAATGAGCAGTTCTTC	few	14	TRBV20-1	TRBJ2-1	TRBD1
CSASTSGRDTQYF	TGCAGTGCTAGCACTAGCGGGAGAGATACGCAGTATTTT	few	13	TRBV20-1	TRBJ2-3	TRBD2
CASRQASGNTIYF	TGTGCCAGCAGGCAGGCCTCTGGAAACACCATATATTTT	-	13	TRBV6-1	TRBJ1-3	-
CASSSGIGGTEAFF	TGTGCCAGCAGCTCGGGAATCGGGGGCACTGAAGCTTTCTTT	-	14	TRBV7-9	TRBJ1-1	-
CSVHYPRRWAATYNEQFF	TGCAGCGTTCATTACCCCCGGCGATGGGCAGCTACCTACAATGAGCAGTTCTTC	-	18	TRBV29-1	TRBJ2-1	-
CASSLRDRVYHEQYF	TGTGCCAGCAGTTTGAGGGACAGGGTTTACCACGAGCAGTACTTC	many	15	TRBV6-2/TRBV6-3	TRBJ2-7	TRBD1
CASSLGTKSYEQYF	TGTGCCAGCAGCCTCGGGACGAAATCCTACGAGCAGTACTTC	-	14	TRBV3-1	TRBJ2-7	-
CASSFRGDSNQPQHF	TGTGCCAGCAGCTTTAGGGGCGATAGCAATCAGCCCCAGCATTTT	few	15	TRBV5-5	TRBJ1-5	-
CASSKPNTGSYNEQFF	TGCGCCAGCAGCAAACCTAACACCGGCTCCTACAATGAGCAGTTCTTC	few	16	TRBV5-1	TRBJ2-1	-
CASSFPGTIDEQFF	TGTGCCAGCAGTTTCCCCGGGACAATCGATGAGCAGTTCTTC	few	14	TRBV28	TRBJ2-1	-
CRTTSGSNTQYF	TGCAGAACGACTAGCGGGAGTAATACGCAGTATTTT	many	12	TRBV20-1	TRBJ2-3	TRBD2
CASSYDRIRHEQYF	TGTGCCAGCAGTTACGACAGGATACGCCACGAGCAGTACTTC	-	14	TRBV6-2/TRBV6-3	TRBJ2-7	-
CASRLAGGEQFF	TGTGCCAGCAGACTAGCGGGGGGTGAGCAGTTCTTC	-	12	TRBV6-1	TRBJ2-1	TRBD2
CASSDGEGTDTQYF	TGCGCCAGCAGTGACGGGGAAGGCACAGATACGCAGTATTTT	many	14	TRBV10-1	TRBJ2-3	-
CASSSGTSGRVYEQYF	TGTGCCAGCAGTTCTGGGACTAGCGGGAGGGTCTACGAGCAGTACTTC	many	16	TRBV27	TRBJ2-7	TRBD2